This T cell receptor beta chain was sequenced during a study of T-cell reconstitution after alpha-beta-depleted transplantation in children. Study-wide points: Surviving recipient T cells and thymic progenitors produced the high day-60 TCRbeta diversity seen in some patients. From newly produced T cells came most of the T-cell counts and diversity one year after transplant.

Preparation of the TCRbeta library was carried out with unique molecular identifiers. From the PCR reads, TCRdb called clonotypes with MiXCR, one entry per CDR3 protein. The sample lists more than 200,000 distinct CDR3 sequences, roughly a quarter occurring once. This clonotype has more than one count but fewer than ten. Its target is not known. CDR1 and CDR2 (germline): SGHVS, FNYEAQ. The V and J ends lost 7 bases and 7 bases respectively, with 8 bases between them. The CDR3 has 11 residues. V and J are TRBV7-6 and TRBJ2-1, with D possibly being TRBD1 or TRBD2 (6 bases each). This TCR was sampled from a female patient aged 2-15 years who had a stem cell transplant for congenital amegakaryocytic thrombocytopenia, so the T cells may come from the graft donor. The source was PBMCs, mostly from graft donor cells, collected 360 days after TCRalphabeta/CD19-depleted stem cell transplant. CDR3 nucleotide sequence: TGTGCCAGCAAGGGGGGAAATGAGCAGTTCTTC. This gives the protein CASKGGNEQFF.